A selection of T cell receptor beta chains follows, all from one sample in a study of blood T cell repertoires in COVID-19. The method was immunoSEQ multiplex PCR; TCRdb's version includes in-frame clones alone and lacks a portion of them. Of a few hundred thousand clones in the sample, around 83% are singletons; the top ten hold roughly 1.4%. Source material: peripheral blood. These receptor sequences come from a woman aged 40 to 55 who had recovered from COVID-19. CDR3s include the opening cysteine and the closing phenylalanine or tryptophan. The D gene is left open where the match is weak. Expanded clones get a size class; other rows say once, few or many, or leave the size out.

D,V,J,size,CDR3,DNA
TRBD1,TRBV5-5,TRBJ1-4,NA,CASSRDSPLSNEKLFF,TGTGCCAGCAGCCGGGACAGCCCGCTTTCGAATGAAAAACTGTTTTTT
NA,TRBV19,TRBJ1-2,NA,CASSMVSTYGYTF,TGTGCCAGTAGTATGGTCAGTACCTATGGCTACACCTTC
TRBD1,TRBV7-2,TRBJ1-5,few,CASSPQGVYQPQHF,TGTGCCAGCAGTCCTCAGGGGGTTTATCAGCCCCAGCATTTT
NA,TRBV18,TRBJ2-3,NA,CASSPETGRSDTQYF,TGTGCCAGCTCACCGGAGACAGGGAGGTCAGATACGCAGTATTTT
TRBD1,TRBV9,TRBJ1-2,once,CASSQDRGNGYTF,TGTGCCAGCAGCCAGGACAGGGGGAATGGCTACACCTTC
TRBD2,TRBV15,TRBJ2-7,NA,CATSVRGGYEQYF,TGTGCCACCAGCGTACGGGGGGGGTACGAGCAGTACTTC
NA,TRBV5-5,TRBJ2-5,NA,CASSPTGEETQYF,TGTGCCAGCAGCCCAACCGGGGAGGAGACCCAGTACTTC
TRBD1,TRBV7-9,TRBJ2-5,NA,CASSSTGGRQETQYF,TGTGCCAGCAGCTCAACAGGGGGACGGCAAGAGACCCAGTACTTC
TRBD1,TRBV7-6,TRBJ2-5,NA,CASKPNTGDQETQYF,TGTGCCAGCAAGCCTAATACAGGGGACCAAGAGACCCAGTACTTC
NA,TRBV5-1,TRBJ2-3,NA,CASSFTGSDTQYF,TGCGCCAGCAGCTTTACAGGGTCAGATACGCAGTATTTT
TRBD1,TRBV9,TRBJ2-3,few,CASEGQGAADTQYF,TGTGCCAGCGAAGGACAGGGGGCGGCAGATACGCAGTATTTT
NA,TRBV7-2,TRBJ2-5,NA,CASSWDWKETQYF,TGTGCCAGCAGCTGGGACTGGAAAGAGACCCAGTACTTC
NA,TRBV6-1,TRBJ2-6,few,CASSAGLFSGANVLTF,TGTGCCAGCAGTGCAGGACTATTCTCTGGGGCCAACGTCCTGACTTTC
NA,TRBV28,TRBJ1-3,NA,CASTPLSGNTIYF,TGTGCCAGCACCCCCCTCTCTGGAAACACCATATATTTT
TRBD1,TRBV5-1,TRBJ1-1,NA,CASSSVGTGVGDTEAFF,TGCGCCAGCAGCTCGGTAGGGACAGGGGTTGGGGACACTGAAGCTTTCTTT
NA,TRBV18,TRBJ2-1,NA,CASSPPGGADEQFF,TGTGCCAGCTCACCACCGGGGGGGGCGGATGAGCAGTTCTTC
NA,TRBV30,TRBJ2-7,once,CAWIPTGLGEQYF,TGTGCCTGGATCCCGACAGGTTTAGGTGAGCAGTACTTC
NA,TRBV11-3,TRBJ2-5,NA,CASSARGQETQYF,TGTGCCAGCAGCGCCCGGGGCCAAGAGACCCAGTACTTC
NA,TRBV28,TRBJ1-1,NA,CASILGGGVGTEAFF,TGTGCCAGCATCCTTGGGGGGGGTGTCGGTACTGAAGCTTTCTTT
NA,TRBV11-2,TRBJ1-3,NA,CASSRNRAGNTIYF,TGTGCCAGCAGCCGAAACAGGGCTGGAAACACCATATATTTT
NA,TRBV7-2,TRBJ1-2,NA,CASAYQNYGYTF,TGTGCCAGCGCTTACCAGAACTATGGCTACACCTTC
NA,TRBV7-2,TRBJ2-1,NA,CASTGRHSYNEQFF,TGTGCCAGCACCGGCAGGCACTCCTACAATGAGCAGTTCTTC
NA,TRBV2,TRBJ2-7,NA,CASGGVYEQYF,TGTGCCAGCGGCGGGGTCTACGAGCAGTACTTC
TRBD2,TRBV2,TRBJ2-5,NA,CASSGDGGAGKTQYF,TGTGCCAGCAGTGGAGACGGGGGGGCTGGTAAGACCCAGTACTTC
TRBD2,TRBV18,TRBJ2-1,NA,CASSPKVSGGAAEQFF,TGTGCCAGCTCACCCAAGGTCAGCGGGGGGGCTGCTGAGCAGTTCTTC
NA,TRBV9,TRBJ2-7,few,CASSVNPGQGAYEQYF,TGTGCCAGCAGCGTAAACCCTGGTCAGGGCGCCTACGAGCAGTACTTC
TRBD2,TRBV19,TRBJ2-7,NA,CASSIALTSGEVYEQYF,TGTGCCAGTAGTATAGCGCTGACTAGCGGGGAAGTATACGAGCAGTACTTC
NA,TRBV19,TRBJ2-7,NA,CASSKTGMNYEQYF,TGTGCCAGTAGCAAGACCGGGATGAACTACGAGCAGTACTTC
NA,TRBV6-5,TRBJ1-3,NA,CASRNPLEGNTIYF,TGTGCCAGCAGGAACCCTTTAGAGGGAAACACCATATATTTT
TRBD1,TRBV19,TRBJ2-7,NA,CASSMGQGGSEQYF,TGTGCCAGTAGTATGGGACAGGGTGGAAGCGAGCAGTACTTC
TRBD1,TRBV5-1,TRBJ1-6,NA,CASSSTGQGANSPLHF,TGCGCCAGCAGCTCAACGGGACAGGGGGCGAATTCACCCCTCCACTTT
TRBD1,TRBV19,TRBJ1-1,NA,CASSFQGGTEAFF,TGTGCCAGTAGTTTCCAGGGGGGCACTGAAGCTTTCTTT
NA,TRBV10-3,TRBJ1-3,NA,CAISETGGNTIYF,TGTGCCATCAGTGAGACAGGGGGAAACACCATATATTTT
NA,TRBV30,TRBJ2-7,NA,CAWSVSSGYEQYF,TGTGCCTGGAGTGTAAGTAGCGGTTACGAGCAGTACTTC
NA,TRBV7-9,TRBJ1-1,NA,CASKGETEAFF,TGTGCCAGCAAGGGGGAAACTGAAGCTTTCTTT
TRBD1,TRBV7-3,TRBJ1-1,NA,CASSLDRDTEAFF,TGTGCCAGCAGCTTGGACAGGGACACTGAAGCTTTCTTT
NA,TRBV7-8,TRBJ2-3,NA,CASNYLSTDTQYF,TGTGCCAGCAACTACCTTAGCACAGATACGCAGTATTTT
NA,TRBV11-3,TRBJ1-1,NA,CASSLRLMATEAFF,TGTGCCAGCAGCTTACGTCTGATGGCCACTGAAGCTTTCTTT
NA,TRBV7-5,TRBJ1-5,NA,CARTPGTEDSNQPQHF,TGTGCCAGAACCCCCGGGACAGAGGATAGCAATCAGCCCCAGCATTTT
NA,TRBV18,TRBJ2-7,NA,CASSRMLSGSYEQYF,TGTGCCAGCTCACGAATGTTGTCCGGCTCCTACGAGCAGTACTTC
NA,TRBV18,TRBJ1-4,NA,CASSPLGPGTATNEKLFF,TGTGCCAGCTCACCCCTCGGCCCAGGGACTGCAACTAATGAAAAACTGTTTTTT
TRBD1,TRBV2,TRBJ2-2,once,CASTIGQGPGELFF,TGTGCCAGCACCATAGGACAGGGGCCCGGGGAGCTGTTTTTT
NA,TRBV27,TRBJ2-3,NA,CASSSPLTERGNTQYF,TGTGCCAGCAGTTCACCTTTGACGGAAAGAGGAAATACGCAGTATTTT
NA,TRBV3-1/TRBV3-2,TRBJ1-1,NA,CASSRRDREAFF,TGTGCCAGCAGCCGAAGAGACAGGGAAGCTTTCTTT
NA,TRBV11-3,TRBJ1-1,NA,CASSSRGEGAGAFF,TGTGCCAGCAGTTCCCGAGGGGAGGGAGCGGGAGCTTTCTTT
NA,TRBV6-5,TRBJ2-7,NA,CASSYPNGQGSNEQYF,TGTGCCAGCAGTTACCCAAATGGGCAGGGGAGCAACGAGCAGTACTTC
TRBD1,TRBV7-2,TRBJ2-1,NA,CASSFGTGWGEQFF,TGTGCCAGCAGCTTCGGGACAGGGTGGGGTGAGCAGTTCTTC
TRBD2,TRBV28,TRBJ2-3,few,CASRLSGETDTQYF,TGTGCCAGCAGACTTAGCGGGGAAACAGATACGCAGTATTTT
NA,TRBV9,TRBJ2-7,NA,CASSEGGGTEYEQYF,TGTGCCAGCAGCGAGGGGGGTGGGACAGAATACGAGCAGTACTTC